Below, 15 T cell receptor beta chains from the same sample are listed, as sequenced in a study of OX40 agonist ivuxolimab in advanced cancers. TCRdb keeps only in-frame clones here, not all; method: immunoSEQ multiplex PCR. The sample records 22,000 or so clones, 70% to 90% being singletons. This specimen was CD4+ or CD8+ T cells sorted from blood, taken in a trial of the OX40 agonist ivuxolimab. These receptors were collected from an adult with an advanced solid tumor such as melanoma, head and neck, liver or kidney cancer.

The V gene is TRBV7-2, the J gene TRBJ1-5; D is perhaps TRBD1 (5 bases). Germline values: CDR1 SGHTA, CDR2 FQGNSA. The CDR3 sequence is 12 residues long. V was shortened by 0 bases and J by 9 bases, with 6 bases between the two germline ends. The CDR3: CASSLAGAPQHF. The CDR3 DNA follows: TGTGCCAGCAGCTTAGCAGGGGCGCCCCAGCATTTT.

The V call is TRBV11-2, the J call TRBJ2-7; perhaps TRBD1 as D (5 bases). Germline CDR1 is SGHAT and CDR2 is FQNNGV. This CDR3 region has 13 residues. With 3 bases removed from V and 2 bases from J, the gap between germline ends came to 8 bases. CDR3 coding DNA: TGTGCCAGCAGCTTGGGGCTAACCTACGAGCAGTACTTC. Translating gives CASSLGLTYEQYF.

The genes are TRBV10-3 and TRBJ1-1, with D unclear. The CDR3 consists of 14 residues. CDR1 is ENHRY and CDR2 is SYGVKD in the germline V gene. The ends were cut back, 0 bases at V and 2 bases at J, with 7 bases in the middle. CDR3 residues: CAISESMTNTEAFF. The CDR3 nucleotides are TGTGCCATCAGTGAGTCGATGACAAACACTGAAGCTTTCTTT.

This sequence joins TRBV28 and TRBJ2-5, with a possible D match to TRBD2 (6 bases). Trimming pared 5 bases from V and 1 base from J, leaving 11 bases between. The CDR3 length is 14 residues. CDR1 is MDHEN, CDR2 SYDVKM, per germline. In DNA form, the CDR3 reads TGTGCCAGCAGTCAACTAGCAACCCAAGAGACCCAGTACTTC. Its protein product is CASSQLATQETQYF.

This CDR3 is CASSQDLSGELFF. DNA for the CDR3: TGCGCCAGCAGCCAAGATCTATCCGGGGAGCTGTTTTTT. The chain links TRBV4-3 to TRBJ2-2; D call uncertain. CDR1 and CDR2 from the germline V gene are LGHNA and YSLEER. This CDR3 spans 13 amino acids. V gave up 0 bases and J gave up 6 bases, with 5 bases separating them.

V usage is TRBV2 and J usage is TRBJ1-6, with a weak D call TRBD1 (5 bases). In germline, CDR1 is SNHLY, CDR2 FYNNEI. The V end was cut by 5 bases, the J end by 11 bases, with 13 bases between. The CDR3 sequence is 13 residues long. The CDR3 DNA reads TGTGCCAGCAGTCAGGGAATCTCGACACCCCTCCACTTT. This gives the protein CASSQGISTPLHF.

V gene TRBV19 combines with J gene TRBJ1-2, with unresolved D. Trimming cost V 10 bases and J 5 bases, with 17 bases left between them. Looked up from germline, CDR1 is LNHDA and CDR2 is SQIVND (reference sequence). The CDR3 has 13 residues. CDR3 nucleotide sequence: TGTGCCAACCCTCCGGGCTGTCAATATGGCTACACCTTC. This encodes CANPPGCQYGYTF.

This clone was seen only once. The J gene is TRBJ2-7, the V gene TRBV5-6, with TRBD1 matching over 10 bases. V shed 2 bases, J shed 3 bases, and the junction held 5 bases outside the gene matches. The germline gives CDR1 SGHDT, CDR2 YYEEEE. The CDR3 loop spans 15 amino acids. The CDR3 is CASSFGQGVYYEQYF. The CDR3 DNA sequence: TGTGCCAGCAGCTTCGGACAGGGGGTATACTACGAGCAGTACTTC.

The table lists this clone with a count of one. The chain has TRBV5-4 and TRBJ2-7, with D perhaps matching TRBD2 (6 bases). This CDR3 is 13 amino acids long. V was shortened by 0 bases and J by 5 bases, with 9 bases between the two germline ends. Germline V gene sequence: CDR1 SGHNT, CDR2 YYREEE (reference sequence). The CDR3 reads CASSLVTGDEQYF. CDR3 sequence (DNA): TGTGCCAGCAGCTTGGTGACGGGGGACGAGCAGTACTTC.

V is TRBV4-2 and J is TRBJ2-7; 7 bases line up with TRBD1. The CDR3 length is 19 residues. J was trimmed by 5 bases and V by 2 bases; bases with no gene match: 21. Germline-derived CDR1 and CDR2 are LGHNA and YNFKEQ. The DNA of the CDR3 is TGTGCCAGCAGCCAATCACCGAGGGGTCCTGAGGGACAGCTCCACGAGCAGTACTTC. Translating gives CASSQSPRGPEGQLHEQYF.

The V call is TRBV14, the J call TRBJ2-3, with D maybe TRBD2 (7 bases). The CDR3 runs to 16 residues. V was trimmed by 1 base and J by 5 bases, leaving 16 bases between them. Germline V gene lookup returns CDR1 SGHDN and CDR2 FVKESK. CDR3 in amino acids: CASSQGHGGPLDTQYF. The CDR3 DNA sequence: TGTGCCAGCAGCCAAGGTCACGGGGGGCCGTTAGATACGCAGTATTTT.

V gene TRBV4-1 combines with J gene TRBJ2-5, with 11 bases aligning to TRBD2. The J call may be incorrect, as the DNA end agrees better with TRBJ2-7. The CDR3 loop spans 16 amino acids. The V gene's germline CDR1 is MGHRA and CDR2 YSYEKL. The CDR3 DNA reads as TGCGCCAGCAGCCAAGAAGGAACTAGCGGGGGCTACGAGCAGTACTTC. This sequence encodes CASSQEGTSGGYEQYF.

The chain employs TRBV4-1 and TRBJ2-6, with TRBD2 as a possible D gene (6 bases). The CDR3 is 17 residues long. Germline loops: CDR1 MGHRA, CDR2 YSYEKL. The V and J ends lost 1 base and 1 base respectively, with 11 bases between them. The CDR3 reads CASSQGSRESGANVLTF. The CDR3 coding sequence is TGCGCCAGCAGCCAAGGATCCCGGGAGTCTGGGGCCAACGTCCTGACTTTC.

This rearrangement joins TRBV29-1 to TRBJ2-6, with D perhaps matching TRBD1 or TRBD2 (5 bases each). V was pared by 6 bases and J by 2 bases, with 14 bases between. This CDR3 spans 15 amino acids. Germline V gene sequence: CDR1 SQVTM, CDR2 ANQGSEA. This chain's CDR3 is CSVGAGGAGANVLTF. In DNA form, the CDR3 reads TGCAGCGTCGGGGCGGGTGGCGCTGGGGCCAACGTCCTGACTTTC.

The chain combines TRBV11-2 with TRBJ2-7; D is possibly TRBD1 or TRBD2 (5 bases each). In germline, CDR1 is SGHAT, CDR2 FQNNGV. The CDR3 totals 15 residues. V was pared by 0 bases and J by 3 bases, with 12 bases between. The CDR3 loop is CASSLEWGSSYEQYF. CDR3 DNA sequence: TGTGCCAGCAGCTTAGAGTGGGGGTCCAGCTACGAGCAGTACTTC.